This T cell receptor beta chain was retrieved from a study of shared clonotypes between healthy human individuals. Only in-frame clones appear in the TCRdb table, and some are missing; sequencing was by immunoSEQ multiplex PCR. The table has around 2.3 million clones, under 97% seen once. Sequencing was carried out using naive CD4+ T cells sorted from blood. Subset in this sample: CD45RA+ positively selected. This sequence was found in a man aged 18 to 30 in good health.

The CDR3 nucleotides read TGTGCCAGCAGTGAGAACACCGGGGAGCTGTTTTTT. Translating gives CASSENTGELFF. The rearrangement joins TRBV6-1 to TRBJ2-2, with unresolved D. Germline CDR1 reads MNHNS; CDR2 reads SASEGT. CDR3 length: 12 residues. Deletions cut 3 bases from V and 1 base from J, with 0 bases between.